This T cell receptor beta chain derives from a study of blood T cells in healthy people across ages. Turning to the study itself: Template switching caught about one barcoded beta molecule for each two T cells.

A second PCR of roughly 6 to 12 cycles used a sample-barcoded 5' primer and a J-beta primer mix. A single record per CDR3 protein comes from TCRdb applying MiXCR to the 5' RACE reads. The sample yields roughly 1.5 million distinct CDR3 sequences, about 45% seen once. As to this clonotype: Its antigen remains unidentified.

The CDR3 loop spans 16 amino acids. The germline V gene has CDR1 SGHDN and CDR2 FVKESK. Findings of the study overall: Diversity of TCR beta correlated strongly with naive T cell percentage. Relative to aged donors, long-lived donors carried more naive CD4+ cells and displayed higher diversity.

Sequences were obtained from blood. The clonotype comes from a woman younger than 35 in good health. The chain employs TRBV14 and TRBJ2-1, with 11 bases aligning to TRBD2. The tail of the sequence fits TRBJ2-7 better, so the J call may be wrong. The CDR3 DNA follows: TGTGCCAGCAGCCAAGATCGACTAGCGGGGTGGAATGAGCAGTACTTC. Amino acid sequence: CASSQDRLAGWNEQYF.